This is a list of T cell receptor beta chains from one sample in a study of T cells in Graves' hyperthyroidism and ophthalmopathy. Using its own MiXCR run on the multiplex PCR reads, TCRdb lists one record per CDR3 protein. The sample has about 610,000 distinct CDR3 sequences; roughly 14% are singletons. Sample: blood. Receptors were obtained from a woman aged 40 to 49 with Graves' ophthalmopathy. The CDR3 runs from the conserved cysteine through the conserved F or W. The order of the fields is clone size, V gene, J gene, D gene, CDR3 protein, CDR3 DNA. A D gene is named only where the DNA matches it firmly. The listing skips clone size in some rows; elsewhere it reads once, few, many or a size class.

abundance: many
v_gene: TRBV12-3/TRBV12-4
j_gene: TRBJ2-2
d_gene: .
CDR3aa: CASSLFGGELFF
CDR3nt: TGTGCCAGCAGTTTATTCGGCGGGGAGCTGTTTTTT

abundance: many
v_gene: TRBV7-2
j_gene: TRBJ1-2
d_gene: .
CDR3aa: CASSLVGGQFYTF
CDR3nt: TGTGCCAGCAGCTTAGTAGGTGGACAGTTCTACACCTTC

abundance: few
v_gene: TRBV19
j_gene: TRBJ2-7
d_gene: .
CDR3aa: CASRHYMDSSYEQYF
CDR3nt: TGTGCCAGTAGACATTACATGGACAGCTCCTACGAGCAGTACTTC

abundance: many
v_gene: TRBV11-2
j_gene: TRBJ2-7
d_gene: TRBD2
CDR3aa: CASRVGLAGYEQYF
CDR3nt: TGTGCCAGCAGGGTAGGACTAGCGGGTTACGAGCAGTACTTC

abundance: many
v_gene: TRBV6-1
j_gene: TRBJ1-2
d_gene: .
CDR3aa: CASSRGGANYGYTF
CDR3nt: TGTGCCAGCAGCCGCGGCGGGGCAAACTATGGCTACACCTTC

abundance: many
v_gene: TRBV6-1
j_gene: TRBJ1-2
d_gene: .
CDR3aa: CASIPSAPGVLDGYTF
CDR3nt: TGTGCCAGCATCCCCTCCGCCCCGGGTGTATTAGATGGCTACACCTTC

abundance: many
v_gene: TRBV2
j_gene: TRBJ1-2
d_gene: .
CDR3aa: CASSEASVAYGYTF
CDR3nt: TGTGCCAGCAGTGAAGCGAGTGTGGCCTATGGCTACACCTTC

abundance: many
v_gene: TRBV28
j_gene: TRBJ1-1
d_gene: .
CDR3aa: CASRGLGDTEAFF
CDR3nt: TGTGCCAGCAGGGGGCTGGGTGACACTGAAGCTTTCTTT

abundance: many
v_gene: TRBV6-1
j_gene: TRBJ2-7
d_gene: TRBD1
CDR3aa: CATGTGYEQYF
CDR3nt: TGTGCCACCGGGACAGGGTACGAGCAGTACTTC

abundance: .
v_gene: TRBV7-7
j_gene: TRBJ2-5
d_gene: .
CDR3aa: CASSLTPGGPQTQYF
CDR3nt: TGTGCTAGCAGCTTAACCCCCGGCGGCCCGCAGACCCAGTACTTC